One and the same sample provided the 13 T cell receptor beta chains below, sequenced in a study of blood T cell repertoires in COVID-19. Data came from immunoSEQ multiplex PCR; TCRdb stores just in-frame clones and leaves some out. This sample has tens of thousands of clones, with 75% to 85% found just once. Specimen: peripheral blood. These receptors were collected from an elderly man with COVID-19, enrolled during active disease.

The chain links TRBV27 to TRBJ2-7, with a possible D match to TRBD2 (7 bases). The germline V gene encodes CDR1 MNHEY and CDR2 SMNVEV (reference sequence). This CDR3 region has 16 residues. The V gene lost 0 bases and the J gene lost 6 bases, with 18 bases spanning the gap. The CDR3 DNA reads TGTGCCAGCAGTTTATCCAACGGGGGCGGGAGAGGCGAGCAGTACTTC. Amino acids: CASSLSNGGGRGEQYF.

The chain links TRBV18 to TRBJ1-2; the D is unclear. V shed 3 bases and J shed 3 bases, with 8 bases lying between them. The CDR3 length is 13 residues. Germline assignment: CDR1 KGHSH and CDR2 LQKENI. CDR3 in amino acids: CASSPGMDYGYTF. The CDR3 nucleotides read TGTGCCAGCTCACCCGGGATGGACTATGGCTACACCTTC.

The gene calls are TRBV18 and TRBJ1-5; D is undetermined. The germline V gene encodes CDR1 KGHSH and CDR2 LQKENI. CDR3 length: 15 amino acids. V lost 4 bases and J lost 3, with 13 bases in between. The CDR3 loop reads CASSLGHSSNQPQHF. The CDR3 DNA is TGTGCCAGCTCACTCGGTCACTCCTCCAATCAGCCCCAGCATTTT.

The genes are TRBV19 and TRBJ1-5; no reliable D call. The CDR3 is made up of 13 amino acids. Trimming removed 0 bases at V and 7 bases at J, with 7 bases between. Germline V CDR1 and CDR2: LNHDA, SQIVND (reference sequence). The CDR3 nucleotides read TGTGCCAGTAGTATAGAGGAGAGACAGCCCCAGCATTTT. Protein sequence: CASSIEERQPQHF.

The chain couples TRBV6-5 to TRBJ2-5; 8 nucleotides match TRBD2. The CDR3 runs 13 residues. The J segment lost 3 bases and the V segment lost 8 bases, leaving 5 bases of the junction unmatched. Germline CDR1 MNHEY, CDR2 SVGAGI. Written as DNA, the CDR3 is TGTGCCAGCCGCGCAGCGGGGGAAGAGACCCAGTACTTC. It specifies CASRAAGEETQYF.

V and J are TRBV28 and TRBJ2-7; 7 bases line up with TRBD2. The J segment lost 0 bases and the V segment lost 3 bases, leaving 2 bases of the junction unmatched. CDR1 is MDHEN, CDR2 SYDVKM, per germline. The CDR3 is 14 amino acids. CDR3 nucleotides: TGTGCCAGCAGTTTGAGCGGGGTCTCCTACGAGCAGTACTTC. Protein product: CASSLSGVSYEQYF. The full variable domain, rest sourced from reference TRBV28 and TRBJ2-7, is DVKVTQSSRYLVKRTGEKVFLECVQDMDHENMFWYRQDPGLGLRLIYFSYDVKMKEKGDIPEGYSVSREKKERFSLILESASTNQTSMYLCASSLSGVSYEQYFGPGTRLTVT.

CDR3 DNA sequence: TGTGCCAGCAGTTACGGACAGGGAGTCACTGAAGCTTTCTTT. Translation: CASSYGQGVTEAFF. This chain uses TRBV6-2 or TRBV6-3 with TRBJ1-1; 8 bases line up with TRBD1. Trimming at V came to 2 bases and at J to 4 bases, leaving 3 bases not matched to a gene. The CDR3 has 14 residues. CDR1 is MNHEY, CDR2 SVGEGT, per germline.

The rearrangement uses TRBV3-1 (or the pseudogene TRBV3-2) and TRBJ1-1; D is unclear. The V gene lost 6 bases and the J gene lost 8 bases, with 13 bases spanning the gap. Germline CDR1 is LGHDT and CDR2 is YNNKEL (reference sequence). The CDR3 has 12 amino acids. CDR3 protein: CASSLFRGEAFF. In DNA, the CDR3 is TGTGCCAGCAGTCTGTTCAGAGGAGAAGCTTTCTTT.

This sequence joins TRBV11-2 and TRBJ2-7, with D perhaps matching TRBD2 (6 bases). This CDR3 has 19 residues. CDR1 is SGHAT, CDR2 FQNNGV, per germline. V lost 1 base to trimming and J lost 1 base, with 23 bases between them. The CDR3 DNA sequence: TGTGCCAGCAGCTTAGCGTTCCAAATGGTGCGGGGAGCGTCCTACGAGCAGTACTTC. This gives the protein CASSLAFQMVRGASYEQYF.

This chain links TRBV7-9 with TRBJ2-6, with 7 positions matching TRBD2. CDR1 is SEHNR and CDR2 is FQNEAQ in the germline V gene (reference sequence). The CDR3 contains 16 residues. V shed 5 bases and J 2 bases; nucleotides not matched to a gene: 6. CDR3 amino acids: CASSPWGGAGANVLTF. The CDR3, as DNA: TGTGCCAGCAGCCCCTGGGGGGGGGCTGGGGCCAACGTCCTGACTTTC.

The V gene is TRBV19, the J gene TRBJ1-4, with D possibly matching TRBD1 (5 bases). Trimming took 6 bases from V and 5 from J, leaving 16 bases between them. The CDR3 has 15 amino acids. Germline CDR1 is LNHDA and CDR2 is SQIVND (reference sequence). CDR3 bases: TGTGCCAGTAGCCCCAGGGTACAGGTGAATGAAAAACTGTTTTTT. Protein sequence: CASSPRVQVNEKLFF.

The CDR3 spells CASKRTLGTGELFF. In DNA form, the CDR3 reads TGTGCCAGCAAGAGGACATTGGGAACCGGGGAGCTGTTTTTT. The chain couples TRBV28 to TRBJ2-2, with D maybe TRBD1 (5 bases). The CDR3 is made up of 14 amino acids. The ends were cut back, 7 bases at V and 5 bases at J, with 14 bases in the middle. CDR1 and CDR2 from the germline V gene are MDHEN and SYDVKM.

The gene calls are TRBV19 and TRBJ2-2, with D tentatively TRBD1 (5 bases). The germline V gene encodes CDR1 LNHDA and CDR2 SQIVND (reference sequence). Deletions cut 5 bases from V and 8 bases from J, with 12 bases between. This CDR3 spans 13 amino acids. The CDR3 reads CASSSQGSGELFF. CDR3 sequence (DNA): TGTGCCAGTAGTTCTCAGGGTAGTGGGGAGCTGTTTTTT.